This entry lists 15 T cell receptor beta chains sequenced from one sample in a study of a mutant IDH1 vaccine in newly diagnosed glioma. Indicated time point: baseline, week 1 (first vaccination visit). Treatment specified: pre-vaccination baseline after standard-of-care therapy. Profiling relied on immunoSEQ multiplex PCR, and the TCRdb table lists in-frame clones only, not all of them. This table has 85,000 to 100,000 clones, 80% appearing once. Here the sequenced sample was PBMCs, taken from a glioma patient treated with radiotherapy, temozolomide or both. These receptors came from a man aged 35-49 years with glioma.

The chain links TRBV6-6 to TRBJ2-3; 10 positions match TRBD1. This CDR3 region has 16 residues. Germline V CDR1 and CDR2: MNHNY, SVGAGI (reference sequence). The V segment lost 5 bases and the J segment 5 bases; nucleotides outside the gene matches: 10. The CDR3 reads CASSLPGQGLRDTQYF. In DNA form, the CDR3 reads TGTGCCAGCAGTCTGCCGGGACAGGGGTTAAGAGATACGCAGTATTTT.

The V gene is TRBV7-9, the J gene TRBJ1-3; 8 bases match TRBD1. The CDR3 consists of 18 residues. The germline V gene has CDR1 SEHNR and CDR2 FQNEAQ (reference sequence). Germline trimming cut 2 bases from V and 0 bases from J; bases unmatched to any gene: 9. The DNA of the CDR3 is TGTGCCAGCAGCTTACGCCGGACAGGGTTTAGCTCTGGAAACACCATATATTTT. This gives the protein CASSLRRTGFSSGNTIYF.

This chain links TRBV19 with TRBJ2-6; 7 positions match TRBD1. The junction had 10 bases not matched to a gene; V was cut back by 8 bases and J by 0 bases. This CDR3 spans 17 amino acids. Per germline, CDR1 LNHDA and CDR2 SQIVND (reference sequence). The CDR3 spells CASRKGAPLSGANVLTF. The CDR3, as DNA: TGTGCCAGTCGAAAGGGGGCTCCACTCTCTGGGGCCAACGTCCTGACTTTC.

The rearrangement joins TRBV7-9 to TRBJ2-5; 7 nucleotides line up with TRBD1. The V gene's germline CDR1 is SEHNR and CDR2 FQNEAQ (reference sequence). The CDR3 extends over 14 amino acids. V lost 4 bases, J lost 5 bases, and 7 bases stayed unmatched. DNA of the CDR3: TGTGCCAGCAGCTGGGGACAGCTCCAGGAGACCCAGTACTTC. This gives the protein CASSWGQLQETQYF.

The rearrangement joins TRBV7-9 to TRBJ2-1; D perhaps matches TRBD2 (5 bases). Germline V gene data show CDR1 as SEHNR and CDR2 as FQNEAQ (reference sequence). CDR3 length: 14 amino acids. Between the trimmed V and J ends, which lost 5 bases and 1 base, there was a span of 9 bases. In DNA, the CDR3 is TGTGCCAGCAGCCCGGGGATTTCCTACAATGAGCAGTTCTTC. This encodes CASSPGISYNEQFF.

The genes are TRBV10-3 and TRBJ1-1; the D gene is possibly TRBD1 (5 bases). V lost 4 bases and J 1 base, leaving 10 bases between the germline ends. The germline V gene encodes CDR1 ENHRY and CDR2 SYGVKD. The CDR3 sequence is 14 residues long. The DNA of the CDR3 is TGTGCCATCAGTGCTTTAACAGGGAACACTGAAGCTTTCTTT. It translates to CAISALTGNTEAFF.

The genes are TRBV6-6 and TRBJ2-2; D gene unclear. This CDR3 has 14 residues. V was pared by 2 bases and J by 0 bases, with 4 bases between. Germline values: CDR1 MNHNY, CDR2 SVGAGI (reference sequence). The CDR3 DNA reads TGTGCCAGCAGTTACAAGGCGAACACCGGGGAGCTGTTTTTT. This codes for CASSYKANTGELFF.

The chain links TRBV5-4 to TRBJ2-1; 7 bases line up with TRBD1. There are 15 residues in the CDR3. The germline V gene has CDR1 SGHNT and CDR2 YYREEE (reference sequence). V trimming: 7 bases; J trimming: 4 bases; junction bases outside the gene matches: 11. CDR3 sequence: CASATGNGLYNEQFF. CDR3 in DNA: TGTGCCAGCGCGACAGGGAATGGCCTATACAATGAGCAGTTCTTC.

This clone was observed a few times. This chain uses TRBV13 with TRBJ1-1; no clear D. Trimming stripped 2 bases from V and 0 bases from J, with 13 bases between. The CDR3 has 16 amino acids. Germline lookup yields CDR1 PRHDT and CDR2 FYEKMQ (reference sequence). The CDR3: CASSLSSDGMNTEAFF. The CDR3 DNA sequence: TGTGCCAGCAGCTTATCATCCGACGGGATGAACACTGAAGCTTTCTTT.

The V and J genes are TRBV7-3 and TRBJ2-7; 8 bases agree with TRBD2. In germline, CDR1 is SGHTA, CDR2 FQGTGA. V lost 5 bases and J lost 2; bases outside the gene matches: 8. CDR3 length: 15 residues. The CDR3 DNA reads TGTGCCAGCAGCCCAATAGCGGGATCCACCTACGAGCAGTACTTC. Translated, it gives CASSPIAGSTYEQYF.

This clone was found once. This chain uses TRBV7-2 with TRBJ2-3; TRBD2 matches at 10 bases. V shed 4 bases and J 1 base; nucleotides not matched to a gene: 5. The V gene's germline CDR1 is SGHTA and CDR2 FQGNSA. The CDR3 runs to 16 residues. The CDR3 DNA reads TGTGCCAGCAGCTGGGAGCGGGGGGGGCGCACAGATACGCAGTATTTT. This gives the protein CASSWERGGRTDTQYF.

The chain combines TRBV19 with TRBJ2-4; the D gene is possibly TRBD1 (6 bases). Germline loops: CDR1 LNHDA, CDR2 SQIVND (reference sequence). With 2 bases removed from V and 1 base from J, the gap between germline ends came to 12 bases. The CDR3 has 16 amino acids. The CDR3 nucleotides are TGTGCCAGTAGTATACTTGACAGGTCGGCCAAAAACATTCAGTACTTC. As protein: CASSILDRSAKNIQYF.

The chain couples TRBV7-2 to TRBJ2-2, with D possibly being TRBD1 (5 bases). Germline-derived CDR1 and CDR2 are SGHTA and FQGNSA. V gave up 4 bases and J gave up 6 bases, with 15 bases separating them. This CDR3 comprises 15 residues. The CDR3 spells CASSSRGRASGELFF. CDR3 in DNA: TGTGCCAGCAGCTCAAGGGGTAGGGCATCCGGGGAGCTGTTTTTT.

A few counts support this clone. J is TRBJ2-3 and V is TRBV7-9; 11 bases are shared with TRBD2. The CDR3 is made up of 16 amino acids. Germline trimming cut 0 bases from V and 3 bases from J; bases unmatched to any gene: 2. CDR1 SEHNR and CDR2 FQNEAQ come from the germline V gene (reference sequence). CDR3 protein: CASSLALAGVTDTQYF. CDR3 nucleotide sequence: TGTGCCAGCAGCTTAGCACTAGCGGGAGTGACAGATACGCAGTATTTT.

Ten or more counts support this clone. The gene calls are TRBV6-1 and TRBJ1-2; 8 bases line up with TRBD1. Germline-derived CDR1 and CDR2 are MNHNS and SASEGT. V lost 1 base, J lost 7 bases, and 14 bases stayed unmatched. The CDR3 has 17 residues. The CDR3 spells CASSEVVGDRGKGGYTF. CDR3 nucleotide sequence: TGTGCCAGCAGTGAAGTAGTCGGCGACAGGGGTAAGGGTGGCTACACCTTC.